One and the same sample provided the 31 T cell receptor beta chains below, sequenced in a study of monozygotic twins with inflammatory bowel disease. No DNA is given; TCRdb re-called the 5' RACE reads and lists each CDR3 protein once. The listing records about 450,000 distinct CDR3 sequences. Sequencing was done on a sample of blood. These receptors all come from a human donor with ulcerative colitis or Crohn's disease, or a healthy co-twin of an affected twin (not recorded which).

This sequence joins TRBV10-3 and TRBJ2-3; TCRdb designates TRBD2, a call that cannot be tested without DNA. The CDR3 extends over 17 amino acids. Germline lookup yields CDR1 ENHRY and CDR2 SYGVKD. CDR3 region: CAISPGLAGSSTDTQYF.

The chain employs TRBV5-8 and TRBJ2-5; TCRdb's assignment of TRBD2 cannot be checked, as there is no DNA. Germline V gives CDR1 SGHTS, CDR2 YDEGEE. The CDR3 contains 16 residues. CDR3 sequence: CASSKGLAGGEETQYF.

The chain recombines TRBV18 with TRBJ2-2; no DNA is available, so the TRBD1 call from TCRdb remains unchecked. The CDR3 length is 14 residues. CDR1 KGHSH and CDR2 LQKENI come from the germline V gene. The CDR3 loop is CASSPQGQAGELFF.

The CDR3 protein is CASSLGSGLGYTF. This rearrangement joins TRBV27 to TRBJ1-2. Germline V CDR1 and CDR2: MNHEY, SMNVEV (reference sequence). This CDR3 comprises 13 residues.

The genes are TRBV4-2 and TRBJ2-3; TCRdb's D call of TRBD1 is untestable without DNA. Per the germline V gene, CDR1 is LGHNA and CDR2 is YNFKEQ. The CDR3 loop spans 17 amino acids. CDR3 loop: CASSRSPRGLGTDTQYF.

The chain recombines TRBV12-3 or TRBV12-4 with TRBJ2-5; the TCRdb D gene call, TRBD1, has no DNA to confirm it. There are 12 residues in the CDR3. The CDR3 sequence: CASQQGFETQYF.

This chain links TRBV6-2 or TRBV6-3 with TRBJ2-6; TCRdb indicates TRBD2, and absent DNA this call remains unverified. Per the germline V gene, CDR1 is MNHEY and CDR2 is SVGEGT. This CDR3 has 20 residues. CDR3 residues: CASSYSGAGGIGLGANVLTF.

The chain uses TRBV7-3 and TRBJ2-1; lacking DNA, the TRBD1 call made by TCRdb goes unchecked. The CDR3 totals 17 residues. The germline V gene has CDR1 SGHTA and CDR2 FQGTGA. CDR3 loop: CASSLIGDRGPAGEQFF.

The V and J genes are TRBV5-1 and TRBJ1-2; the TCRdb D gene call, TRBD1, has no DNA to confirm it. This CDR3 is 13 amino acids long. From germline, CDR1 is SGHRS and CDR2 YFSETQ. The CDR3 reads CASSLATPDGYTF.

V gene TRBV7-9 combines with J gene TRBJ2-7; the TRBD2 assignment by TCRdb is unverifiable without DNA. Germline CDR1 and CDR2: SEHNR and FQNEAQ (reference sequence). The CDR3 totals 16 residues. This chain's CDR3 is CASSEILAGGDYEQYF.

The chain is built from TRBV20-1 and TRBJ1-2; there is no DNA to check the TCRdb D call of TRBD1. This CDR3 region has 13 residues. Germline loops: CDR1 DFQATT, CDR2 SNEGSKA (reference sequence). CDR3 loop: CSAKDSANYGYTF.

V usage is TRBV18 and J usage is TRBJ1-6; TCRdb reports TRBD1, a call that lacks DNA to check it against. The CDR3 spans 14 residues. Germline lookup yields CDR1 KGHSH and CDR2 LQKENI. The CDR3 reads CARSPGTGNTPLHF.

The V and J genes are TRBV7-9 and TRBJ2-7; TCRdb gives TRBD2 as the D gene, but with no DNA this cannot be confirmed. Per germline, CDR1 SEHNR and CDR2 FQNEAQ (reference sequence). This CDR3 region has 15 residues. CDR3 in amino acids: CASRGGTSGIYEQYF. Using reference TRBV7-9 and TRBJ2-7 for the parts outside the CDR3, the full variable domain is DTGVSQNPRHKITKRGQNVTFRCDPISEHNRLYWYRQTLGQGPEFLTYFQNEAQLEKSRLLSDRFSAERPKGSFSTLEIQRTEQGDSAMYLCASRGGTSGIYEQYFGPGTRLTVT.

This chain joins TRBV6-1 and TRBJ1-2; with no DNA, the TCRdb D assignment of TRBD1 cannot be verified. Germline lookup yields CDR1 MNHNS and CDR2 SASEGT. The CDR3 runs 13 residues. This CDR3 reads CASSRQEINGYTF.

V and J are TRBV10-3 and TRBJ2-7; the TCRdb D gene call, TRBD1, has no DNA to confirm it. Germline CDR1 is ENHRY and CDR2 is SYGVKD. The CDR3 consists of 14 residues. CDR3 protein: CAISGTGGSYEQYF.

The chain is built from TRBV29-1 and TRBJ1-1; the D call of TRBD1 rests on TCRdb alone, since no DNA is present to check it. CDR3 length equals 14 residues. The V gene's germline CDR1 is SQVTM and CDR2 ANQGSEA. CDR3 amino acids: CSVKTQGANTEAFF. Combining the CDR3 with reference TRBV29-1 and TRBJ1-1 gives the whole variable domain SAVISQKPSRDICQRGTSLTIQCQVDSQVTMMFWYRQQPGQSLTLIATANQGSEATYESGFVIDKFPISRPNLTFSTLTVSNMSPEDSSIYLCSVKTQGANTEAFFGQGTRLTVV.

V gene TRBV27 combines with J gene TRBJ2-3; without DNA, the TCRdb call of TRBD1 cannot be checked. The CDR3 totals 17 residues. Germline V lookup: CDR1 MNHEY, CDR2 SMNVEV (reference sequence). The CDR3 loop reads CASSLVGQGVSTDTQYF.

The J gene is TRBJ2-1, the V gene TRBV19; without DNA, the TCRdb call of TRBD2 cannot be checked. The CDR3 is 13 amino acids. The germline V gene has CDR1 LNHDA and CDR2 SQIVND (reference sequence). The CDR3 loop is CASSFAGGGPQFF.

This chain uses TRBV7-2 with TRBJ2-7; TCRdb lists TRBD2, though no DNA is available to test this call. The germline CDR1 and CDR2 sequences are SGHTA and FQGNSA. This CDR3 comprises 12 residues. CDR3 in amino acids: CASSLPSNEQYF.

The rearrangement uses TRBV6-1 and TRBJ1-1. The CDR3 has 18 amino acids. Germline V lookup: CDR1 MNHNS, CDR2 SASEGT. This chain's CDR3 is CASRRLPGQSLSNTEAFF.

CDR3 region: CASSSTADGDTEAFF. This chain uses TRBV11-2 with TRBJ1-1. The CDR3 spans 15 residues. Germline assignment: CDR1 SGHAT and CDR2 FQNNGV.

The V and J genes are TRBV10-3 and TRBJ2-2; TCRdb calls TRBD1, which cannot be checked without DNA. This CDR3 comprises 16 residues. In germline, CDR1 is ENHRY, CDR2 SYGVKD. CDR3 amino acids: CAISESRPSATGELFF.

The chain employs TRBV20-1 and TRBJ2-5; TCRdb's D call of TRBD2 is untestable without DNA. Germline loops: CDR1 DFQATT, CDR2 SNEGSKA (reference sequence). CDR3 length: 17 residues. CDR3 sequence: CSASPPGLASSCRTQYF.

The chain combines TRBV28 with TRBJ2-1; the TRBD1 assignment by TCRdb is unverifiable without DNA. Looked up from germline, CDR1 is MDHEN and CDR2 is SYDVKM. There are 17 residues in the CDR3. The CDR3: CASSSTPGQGKDNEQFF.

The chain carries TRBV11-2 and TRBJ2-3; the D gene TCRdb calls, TRBD2, cannot be checked with no DNA. The CDR3 length is 16 residues. Germline loops: CDR1 SGHAT, CDR2 FQNNGV. This chain's CDR3 is CASSLRPASGADTQYF.

The chain joins TRBV27 to TRBJ1-5. The CDR3 consists of 14 residues. The germline V gene encodes CDR1 MNHEY and CDR2 SMNVEV (reference sequence). The CDR3 loop reads CASSLSTGNQPQHF.

The chain is built from TRBV19 and TRBJ2-3. Per germline, CDR1 LNHDA and CDR2 SQIVND (reference sequence). The CDR3 loop spans 15 amino acids. CDR3: CASRYGSTSTDTQYF. Variable domain in full (rest from reference TRBV19 and TRBJ2-3): DGGITQSPKYLFRKEGQNVTLSCEQNLNHDAMYWYRQDPGQGLRLIYYSQIVNDFQKGDIAEGYSVSREKKESFPLTVTSAQKNPTAFYLCASRYGSTSTDTQYFGPGTRLTVL.

This chain joins TRBV28 and TRBJ1-5; TCRdb's D call, TRBD1, is unchecked because there is no DNA. Germline CDR1 MDHEN, CDR2 SYDVKM. This CDR3 has 18 residues. CDR3 in amino acids: CASSPRLDSLSTYQPQHF. The complete variable domain, with remaining parts taken from reference TRBV28 and TRBJ1-5, reads DVKVTQSSRYLVKRTGEKVFLECVQDMDHENMFWYRQDPGLGLRLIYFSYDVKMKEKGDIPEGYSVSREKKERFSLILESASTNQTSMYLCASSPRLDSLSTYQPQHFGDGTRLSIL.

The chain links TRBV7-2 to TRBJ2-3. Germline loops: CDR1 SGHTA, CDR2 FQGNSA. The CDR3 extends over 13 amino acids. CDR3 sequence: CASSLPNTDTQYF. The variable domain in full, with the rest retrieved from reference TRBV7-2 and TRBJ2-3, is GAGVSQSPSNKVTEKGKDVELRCDPISGHTALYWYRQSLGQGLEFLIYFQGNSAPDKSGLPSDRFSAERTGGSVSTLTIQRTQQEDSAVYLCASSLPNTDTQYFGPGTRLTVL.

This chain uses TRBV5-5 with TRBJ2-2; TCRdb's D call, TRBD1, is unchecked because there is no DNA. CDR1 and CDR2 from the germline V gene are SGHKS and YYEKEE (reference sequence). The CDR3 has 16 residues. The CDR3 reads CASSGGTGLGTGELFF.

This sequence joins TRBV6-1 and TRBJ2-2; the D call of TRBD1 rests on TCRdb alone, since no DNA is present to check it. This CDR3 is built from 15 residues. Germline-derived CDR1 and CDR2 are MNHNS and SASEGT. The CDR3 loop is CASTVGQGNTGELFF.